The next 6 T cell receptor beta chains were all read from a single sample in a study of HIV-infected patients and healthy controls. cDNA was made from about 510 ng RNA using alpha and beta constant primers. Alpha and beta chain libraries were made separately by chain-specific third strand synthesis with multiplexing indices. TCRdb independently ran MiXCR on the 5' RACE reads; one entry per CDR3 protein. The data hold 15,000 to 20,000 distinct CDR3 sequences, with 10% to 15% observed a single time. No cell fractionation was done, so the repertoire covers all unsorted peripheral blood T cells. Input material: blood. These receptors came from an adult in good health.

This sequence joins TRBV28 and TRBJ1-5; D ambiguous. CDR1 and CDR2 (germline): MDHEN, SYDVKM. The CDR3 contains 12 residues. V gave up 7 bases and J gave up 4 bases, with 8 bases separating them. DNA of the CDR3: TGTGCCAGCACAAGGGTAAATCAGCCCCAGCATTTT. It yields the protein CASTRVNQPQHF.

Many counts were recorded for this clonotype. The gene calls are TRBV5-5 and TRBJ2-1; tentatively, D is TRBD2 (6 bases). V dropped 5 bases and J dropped 9 bases, with 12 bases sitting between them. The CDR3 is made up of 12 amino acids. Germline V gene data show CDR1 as SGHKS and CDR2 as YYEKEE (reference sequence). For the CDR3, the DNA is TGTGCCAGCAGGGAGCGGCGGGGTGAGCAGTTCTTC. It specifies CASRERRGEQFF.

This clonotype was seen repeatedly, ten times or more. The chain has TRBV19 and TRBJ1-3; no reliable D call. Trimming left V 3 bases short and J 0 bases short, with 9 bases between. Germline lookup yields CDR1 LNHDA and CDR2 SQIVND (reference sequence). The CDR3 loop spans 15 amino acids. Here the CDR3 DNA reads TGTGCCAGTAGTATGGAGGGAATCTCTGGAAACACCATATATTTT. It is translated as CASSMEGISGNTIYF.

By its share, this clonotype is medium-sized (0.01 to 0.1%). The chain has TRBV20-1 and TRBJ1-1; a weak D match, TRBD1 (6 bases). This CDR3 has 14 residues. The V end lost 4 bases, the J end lost 4 bases, and 16 bases lay between the germline ends. Germline values: CDR1 DFQATT, CDR2 SNEGSKA (reference sequence). The CDR3 region is CSATRSTGRTEAFF. The CDR3 DNA follows: TGCAGTGCTACTCGATCGACAGGACGCACTGAAGCTTTCTTT.

This clonotype was detected ten times or more. The genes are TRBV19 and TRBJ2-5, with D unresolved. Trimming shortened V by 6 bases and J by 4 bases, and 12 bases separated the two germline ends. This CDR3 spans 13 amino acids. CDR1 and CDR2 (germline): LNHDA, SQIVND (reference sequence). This chain's CDR3 is CASRTPSGETQYF. The CDR3 DNA reads TGTGCCAGTAGAACCCCCTCCGGAGAGACCCAGTACTTC.

This clonotype was seen at least ten times. Here the CDR3 reads CASSISLFTDTQYF. The CDR3 nucleotides are TGTGCCAGTAGTATCAGCTTATTCACAGATACGCAGTATTTT. This chain uses TRBV19 with TRBJ2-3; no definite D call. The CDR3 sequence is 14 residues long. The germline gives CDR1 LNHDA, CDR2 SQIVND (reference sequence). Trimming left V 3 bases short and J 2 bases short, with 9 bases between.